This T cell receptor beta chain was retrieved from a study of OX40 agonist ivuxolimab in advanced cancers. Measured with immunoSEQ multiplex PCR; TCRdb has only the in-frame clones, and not every one. This table holds approximately 110,000 clones, roughly 92% found once. CDR3 length: 15 residues. Trimming removed 8 bases at V and 0 bases at J, with 14 bases between. The germline V gene encodes CDR1 SGHDN and CDR2 FVKESK. Notes on the study in general: Both blood CD4+ and CD8+ T cells showed clonal growth by week 6 at 0.1 to 3.0 mg/kg. No antigen was identified for the clonally expanded peripheral T cells.

Collection of blood occurred at baseline, at cycle 4 day 1, and at cycle 7 day 1. In the case of this clone: Its antigen is not known.

This material consisted of CD4+ or CD8+ T cells sorted from blood, taken in a trial of the OX40 agonist ivuxolimab. This receptor was identified in an adult with an advanced solid tumor such as melanoma, head and neck, liver or kidney cancer. The V call is TRBV14, the J call TRBJ2-1, with TRBD2 as a possible D gene (6 bases). CDR3 nucleotides: TGTGCCAGCGCGAGGGGACTCCTCTCCTACAATGAGCAGTTCTTC. As protein: CASARGLLSYNEQFF.